A single sample is the source of the 13 T cell receptor beta chains below, sequenced in a study of PD-L1 blockade in urothelial cancer. Produced via immunoSEQ multiplex PCR; TCRdb's table is partial and in-frame only. The sample consists of 20,000 to 25,000 clones, around 91% of them appearing once. The time point here: peripheral blood 6 weeks after treatment start. The material was PBMCs, obtained around atezolizumab (anti-PD-L1) treatment. The receptors derive from an older woman with urothelial cancer.

The chain links TRBV4-3 to TRBJ1-2; 9 bases are shared with TRBD1. CDR3 length equals 16 residues. V trimming: 3 bases; J trimming: 2 bases; junction bases outside the gene matches: 7. The germline V gene encodes CDR1 LGHNA and CDR2 YSLEER. Here the CDR3 reads CASSQDRGQGNYGYTF. The CDR3 DNA reads as TGCGCCAGCAGCCAGGACAGGGGCCAGGGGAACTATGGCTACACCTTC.

The chain joins TRBV5-6 to TRBJ1-5; 7 bases map to TRBD1. V was clipped by 2 bases and J by 5 bases; unmatched bases: 4. CDR1 is SGHDT and CDR2 is YYEEEE in the germline V gene. The CDR3 loop spans 14 amino acids. CDR3 loop: CASSFDREDQPQHF. In DNA, the CDR3 is TGTGCCAGCAGCTTCGACAGGGAAGATCAGCCCCAGCATTTT.

J is TRBJ2-3 and V is TRBV5-1, with 7 positions matching TRBD1. Germline-derived CDR1 and CDR2 are SGHRS and YFSETQ. This CDR3 is 13 amino acids long. V trimming: 7 bases; J trimming: 3 bases; junction bases outside the gene matches: 5. CDR3 loop: CASGTAITDTQYF. The DNA for the CDR3 is TGCGCCAGCGGGACAGCAATAACAGATACGCAGTATTTT.

CDR3 sequence reads: CASSTQRTLTGTDTQYF. CDR3 DNA: TGTGCCAGCAGCACTCAACGGACTCTGACGGGCACAGATACGCAGTATTTT. The chain recombines TRBV7-9 with TRBJ2-3; maybe TRBD2 (5 bases). The germline gives CDR1 SEHNR, CDR2 FQNEAQ (reference sequence). The V end was cut by 5 bases, the J end by 1 base, with 19 bases between. This CDR3 contains 17 residues.

The chain carries TRBV5-3 and TRBJ2-3; the D is unclear. TRBV5-3 is flagged as an ORF with uncertain function. The CDR3 length is 16 residues. Trimming cost V 3 bases and J 8 bases, with 22 bases left between them. The CDR3 bases are TGTGCCAGAAGCTGTCCCGGGTTCAATAGCCCCCGTACGCAGTATTTT. The encoded protein is CARSCPGFNSPRTQYF.

This chain joins TRBV7-2 and TRBJ1-6, with D possibly TRBD1 on 5 matching bases. V lost 5 bases and J lost 8, with 16 bases in between. The CDR3 sequence is 15 residues long. CDR1 and CDR2 (germline): SGHTA, FQGNSA. As DNA, the CDR3 is TGTGCCAGCAGCCTGGAGCCAGGGCAGGATTCACCCCTCCACTTT. Translation: CASSLEPGQDSPLHF.

The chain is built from TRBV25-1 and TRBJ2-1; the match to TRBD2 covers 8 bases. Germline CDR1 MGHDK, CDR2 SYGVNS. Trimming removed 9 bases from V and 7 bases from J; junction bases left unmatched: 8. This CDR3 has 13 amino acids. The CDR3 region is CASLGGGPNEQFF. DNA of the CDR3: TGTGCCAGTCTCGGGGGGGGGCCAAATGAGCAGTTCTTC.

This clone appeared once. This chain joins TRBV29-1 and TRBJ1-1; D call uncertain. CDR3 length: 11 amino acids. Germline V gene lookup returns CDR1 SQVTM and CDR2 ANQGSEA. V lost 3 bases, J lost 8 bases, and 10 bases lay in between. For the CDR3, the DNA is TGCAGCGTTGAGGGCCCGGAAGAAGCTTTCTTT. The encoded protein is CSVEGPEEAFF.

CDR3 in DNA: TGTGCCAGCAGTTTTTTCCCCGGGTGGCGGGAGGGCAAATTTACAAAAGCCTACGAGCAGTACTTC. This gives the protein CASSFFPGWREGKFTKAYEQYF. V usage is TRBV28 and J usage is TRBJ2-7; TRBD2 matches 9 bases. Per the germline V gene, CDR1 is MDHEN and CDR2 is SYDVKM. V lost 3 bases and J lost 2; bases outside the gene matches: 26. This CDR3 has 22 residues.

V gene TRBV4-3 combines with J gene TRBJ1-4; D call uncertain. The CDR3 is made up of 17 amino acids. V lost 1 base and J lost 2, with 14 bases in between. Germline lookup yields CDR1 LGHNA and CDR2 YSLEER. DNA for the CDR3: TGCGCCAGCAGCCAAGCCCTCGGCGGGCTCACTAATGAAAAACTGTTTTTT. This sequence encodes CASSQALGGLTNEKLFF.

V is TRBV18 and J is TRBJ2-2, with a tentative D call TRBD1 (5 bases). The ends were cut back, 3 bases at V and 3 bases at J, with 5 bases in the middle. There are 13 residues in the CDR3. Germline CDR1 KGHSH, CDR2 LQKENI. CDR3 sequence: CASSPRDTGELFF. The CDR3, as DNA: TGTGCCAGCTCACCCAGGGACACCGGGGAGCTGTTTTTT.

V and J are TRBV5-1 and TRBJ1-2; 7 bases fit TRBD1. Trimming took 3 bases from V and 4 from J; bases not matched to a gene: 12. The CDR3 totals 16 residues. Germline V gene data show CDR1 as SGHRS and CDR2 as YFSETQ. The CDR3 loop reads CASSSGYPGQTYGYTF. CDR3 nucleotides: TGCGCCAGCAGCTCGGGGTATCCGGGACAGACCTATGGCTACACCTTC.

V usage is TRBV19 and J usage is TRBJ2-1; 10 nucleotides align to TRBD2. This CDR3 has 15 amino acids. Germline-derived CDR1 and CDR2 are LNHDA and SQIVND (reference sequence). V was pared by 4 bases and J by 0 bases, with 0 bases of the junction left unmatched. In DNA, the CDR3 is TGTGCCAGTAGTAGGACTAGCGGCTCCTACAATGAGCAGTTCTTC. This translates into CASSRTSGSYNEQFF.